The clone carrying this T cell receptor (beta chain) was seen repeatedly, ten times or more. CDR1 and CDR2 (germline): SGDLS, YYNGEE. The CDR3 is 15 amino acids. Unmatched junction bases numbered 9, after V lost 3 bases and J lost 4 bases. The TCRbeta library incorporated unique molecular identifiers. TCRdb reprocessed the PCR reads with MiXCR, giving one entry per CDR3 protein. The data show 200,000 to 250,000 distinct CDR3 sequences, more than 20% seen once. The sample originates from a study of T-cell reconstitution after alpha-beta-depleted transplantation in children. This rearrangement joins TRBV9 to TRBJ2-7; the match to TRBD1 covers 8 bases. The specimen was PBMCs, mostly from graft donor cells, collected 360 days after TCRalphabeta/CD19-depleted stem cell transplant. This TCR derives from a female patient aged 2-15 years who had a stem cell transplant for congenital amegakaryocytic thrombocytopenia, so the T cells may come from the graft donor. This chain's CDR3 is CASSAGQGVGYEQYF. CDR3 DNA: TGTGCCAGCAGCGCCGGACAGGGTGTGGGGTACGAGCAGTACTTC.